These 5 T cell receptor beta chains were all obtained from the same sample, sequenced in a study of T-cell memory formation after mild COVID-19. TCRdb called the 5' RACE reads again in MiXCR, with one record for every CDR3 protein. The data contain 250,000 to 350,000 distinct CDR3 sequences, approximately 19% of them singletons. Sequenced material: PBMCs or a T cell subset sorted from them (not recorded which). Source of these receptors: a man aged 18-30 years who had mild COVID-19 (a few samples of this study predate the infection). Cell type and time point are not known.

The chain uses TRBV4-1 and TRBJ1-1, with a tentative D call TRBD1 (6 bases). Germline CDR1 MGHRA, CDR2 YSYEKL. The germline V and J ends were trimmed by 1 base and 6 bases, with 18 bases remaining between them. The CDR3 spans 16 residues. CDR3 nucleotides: TGCGCCAGCAGCCAAGCTCTCCGTTCGACAGGCTCTGAAGCTTTCTTT. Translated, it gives CASSQALRSTGSEAFF.

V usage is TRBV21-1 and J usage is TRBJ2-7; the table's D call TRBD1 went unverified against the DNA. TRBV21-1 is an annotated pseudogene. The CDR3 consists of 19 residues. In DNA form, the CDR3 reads TGTGCCAGCAGCAAAGCTCATGGGGGCACGATTTCGGGCTCCTACGAGCAGTACGTC. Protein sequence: CASSKAHGGTISGSYEQYV.

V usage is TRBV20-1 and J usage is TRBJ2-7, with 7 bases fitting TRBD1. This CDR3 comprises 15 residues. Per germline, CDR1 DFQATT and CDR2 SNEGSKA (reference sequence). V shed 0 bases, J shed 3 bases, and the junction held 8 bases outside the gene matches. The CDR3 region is CSARDTQGTDYEQYF. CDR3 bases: TGCAGTGCTAGAGATACCCAGGGGACAGACTACGAGCAGTACTTC.

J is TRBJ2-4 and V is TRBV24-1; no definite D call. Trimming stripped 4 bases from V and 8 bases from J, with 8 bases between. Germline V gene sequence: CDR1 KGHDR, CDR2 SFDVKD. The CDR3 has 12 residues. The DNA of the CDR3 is TGTGCCACCAGTGACCCTGGGGACATTCAGTACTTC. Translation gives CATSDPGDIQYF.

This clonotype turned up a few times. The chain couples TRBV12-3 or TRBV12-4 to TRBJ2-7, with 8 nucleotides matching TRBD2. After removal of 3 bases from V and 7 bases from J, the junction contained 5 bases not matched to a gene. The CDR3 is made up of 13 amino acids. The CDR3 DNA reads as TGTGCCAGCAGTTTCGGGGGGGATCGAGAGCAGTACGTC. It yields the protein CASSFGGDREQYV.